The sequence of this TCR beta chain was determined in a study of shared clonotypes between healthy human individuals. The V and J ends lost 4 bases and 9 bases, in that order; junction bases with no gene match: 13. The CDR3 is 17 amino acids. Germline V gene sequence: CDR1 LGHNA, CDR2 YNFKEQ. A deep-level run was used for the assay. TCRdb's copy holds only in-frame clones and misses some; the assay was immunoSEQ multiplex PCR. The sample includes about 490,000 clones, roughly 80% of them seen just once. For unsorted samples, genomic DNA was extracted from 80 million to 100 million PBMCs. The clonotype comes from a woman between 35 and 50 years old in good health. Some clones in this sample may be carry-over from other donors' samples. This chain uses TRBV4-2 with TRBJ2-4; 12 bases align to TRBD2. The specimen sequenced was PBMCs. CDR3 nucleotide sequence: TGTGCCAGCAGCCCGTGGACTAGCGGGACTGATATTACCATTCAGTACTTC. The encoded protein is CASSPWTSGTDITIQYF.